These T cell receptor beta chains were read from a single sample in a study of T and B cells in COVID-19 patients. Each CDR3 protein is one row after TCRdb ran MiXCR on the multiplex PCR reads. The sample yields around 3,000 distinct CDR3 sequences, 25% to 30% seen once. The source material was blood. All receptors come from a human donor with active COVID-19. CDR3s include the opening cysteine and the closing phenylalanine or tryptophan. Each record gives: V gene, D gene, clone size, J gene, CDR3 DNA, CDR3 protein. A D gene is named only where the DNA matches it firmly. Clone size is given for some rows only: seen once, a few or many times, or a class if the clone is expanded.

v_call: TRBV7-9; d_call: TRBD1; clone_size: many; j_call: TRBJ1-1; cdr3_nt: TGTGCCAGCAGCTTAGGGGACAGTACGGACACTGAAGCTTTCTTT; cdr3_aa: CASSLGDSTDTEAFF
v_call: TRBV20-1; d_call: NA; clone_size: NA; j_call: TRBJ2-5; cdr3_nt: TGCAGTGCAATGACAGCGTACCAAGAGACCCAGTACTTC; cdr3_aa: CSAMTAYQETQYF
v_call: TRBV13; d_call: NA; clone_size: NA; j_call: TRBJ2-3; cdr3_nt: TGTTCCAGCAGCTCGGGGGCAGATACGCAGTATTTT; cdr3_aa: CSSSSGADTQYF
v_call: TRBV6-2/TRBV6-3; d_call: NA; clone_size: many; j_call: TRBJ1-1; cdr3_nt: TGTGCCAGCAGTTACTCGCGACCTGGTGGCACTGAAGCTTTCTTT; cdr3_aa: CASSYSRPGGTEAFF
v_call: TRBV29-1; d_call: NA; clone_size: medium-sized; j_call: TRBJ1-2; cdr3_nt: TGCAGCTCCTTGCGGCCCTCATATGGCTACACCTTC; cdr3_aa: CSSLRPSYGYTF
v_call: TRBV12-5; d_call: NA; clone_size: few; j_call: TRBJ2-5; cdr3_nt: TGTGCTAGTGGTCCCCGTGGGGGGCACAAGTCCCAGTACTTC; cdr3_aa: CASGPRGGHKSQYF
v_call: TRBV18; d_call: NA; clone_size: medium-sized; j_call: TRBJ1-1; cdr3_nt: TGTGCCAGCTCACCACCCAATCCAGGGTCCACTGAAGCTTTCTTT; cdr3_aa: CASSPPNPGSTEAFF
v_call: TRBV20-1; d_call: TRBD2; clone_size: many; j_call: TRBJ2-7; cdr3_nt: TGCAGTGCCAAACTAGCGGGGGTTAACGAGCAGTACTTC; cdr3_aa: CSAKLAGVNEQYF
v_call: TRBV5-5; d_call: TRBD1; clone_size: medium-sized; j_call: TRBJ2-1; cdr3_nt: TGTGCCAGCAGCCCACAGGGGTCCCCCCGCTACAATGAGCAGTTCTTC; cdr3_aa: CASSPQGSPRYNEQFF
v_call: TRBV19; d_call: NA; clone_size: medium-sized; j_call: TRBJ1-5; cdr3_nt: TGTGCCAGTAGTCCGCGAGGGCGGTTACGGCCCCAGCATTTT; cdr3_aa: CASSPRGRLRPQHF
v_call: TRBV5-4; d_call: TRBD2; clone_size: medium-sized; j_call: TRBJ2-1; cdr3_nt: TGTGCCAGCAGGTTGTGGGGCGGGGGGGCCTATGGTGAGCAGTTCTTC; cdr3_aa: CASRLWGGGAYGEQFF
v_call: TRBV6-5; d_call: NA; clone_size: medium-sized; j_call: TRBJ1-3; cdr3_nt: TGTGCCAGCAAACCTGGGGGAAACACCATATATTTT; cdr3_aa: CASKPGGNTIYF
v_call: TRBV27; d_call: NA; clone_size: few; j_call: TRBJ1-1; cdr3_nt: TGTGCCAGCAGTCCCCGGCAGGGAACACCTGAAGCTTTCTTT; cdr3_aa: CASSPRQGTPEAFF
v_call: TRBV5-4; d_call: NA; clone_size: medium-sized; j_call: TRBJ2-1; cdr3_nt: TGTGCCAGCAGCTTTATCGAGGGGGGGCAGGTTGAGCAGTTCTTC; cdr3_aa: CASSFIEGGQVEQFF
v_call: TRBV20-1; d_call: NA; clone_size: NA; j_call: TRBJ2-1; cdr3_nt: TGCAGTGCTAAGGACTACAATGAGCAGTTCTTC; cdr3_aa: CSAKDYNEQFF
v_call: TRBV25-1; d_call: NA; clone_size: NA; j_call: TRBJ2-7; cdr3_nt: TGTGCCAGCAGCATCGGGGGGCCCTACGAGCAGTACTTC; cdr3_aa: CASSIGGPYEQYF
v_call: TRBV18; d_call: TRBD1; clone_size: few; j_call: TRBJ1-1; cdr3_nt: TGTGCCAGCTCAGACCGGGACAGGGGGCTTGTGGACACTGAAGCTTTCTTT; cdr3_aa: CASSDRDRGLVDTEAFF
v_call: TRBV20-1; d_call: NA; clone_size: NA; j_call: TRBJ2-3; cdr3_nt: TGCAGTGCGAACGGGGGCACAGATACGCAGTATTTT; cdr3_aa: CSANGGTDTQYF
v_call: TRBV12-3/TRBV12-4; d_call: TRBD1; clone_size: NA; j_call: TRBJ2-7; cdr3_nt: TGTGCCAGCAGTGGGGACAGGGCCTACGAGCAGTACTTC; cdr3_aa: CASSGDRAYEQYF
v_call: TRBV29-1; d_call: TRBD2; clone_size: large; j_call: TRBJ2-5; cdr3_nt: TGCGGAACGGCTAGCGGGGAGACCCAGTACTTC; cdr3_aa: CGTASGETQYF
v_call: TRBV27; d_call: NA; clone_size: NA; j_call: TRBJ1-3; cdr3_nt: TGTGCCAGCAGTTTCTCTGGGGCCACTGGAAACACCATATATTTT; cdr3_aa: CASSFSGATGNTIYF
v_call: TRBV9; d_call: NA; clone_size: NA; j_call: TRBJ2-7; cdr3_nt: TGTGCCAGCAGCGTAGTTCCGGATCCCTACGAGCAGTACTTC; cdr3_aa: CASSVVPDPYEQYF
v_call: TRBV19; d_call: TRBD1; clone_size: NA; j_call: TRBJ2-7; cdr3_nt: TGTGCCAGTAGTTTCGGGACAGGGGGCTCCTACGAGCAGTACTTC; cdr3_aa: CASSFGTGGSYEQYF
v_call: TRBV7-9; d_call: NA; clone_size: NA; j_call: TRBJ2-3; cdr3_nt: TGTGCCAGCAGCTTAGGGGCGGGGCCAGATACGCAGTATTTT; cdr3_aa: CASSLGAGPDTQYF
v_call: TRBV29-1; d_call: TRBD1; clone_size: NA; j_call: TRBJ2-1; cdr3_nt: TGCAGCGGGGGACAGGGCAATGAGCAGTTCTTC; cdr3_aa: CSGGQGNEQFF
v_call: TRBV6-5; d_call: NA; clone_size: medium-sized; j_call: TRBJ2-5; cdr3_nt: TGTGCCAGCAGTTCGCTGGTCCCGGGACAGACCCAGTACTTC; cdr3_aa: CASSSLVPGQTQYF
v_call: TRBV10-2; d_call: TRBD2; clone_size: NA; j_call: TRBJ2-2; cdr3_nt: TGCGCCAGCAGTGACTATAGCGGGGGGGCGGGCACCGGGGAGCTGTTTTTT; cdr3_aa: CASSDYSGGAGTGELFF
v_call: TRBV19; d_call: TRBD1; clone_size: NA; j_call: TRBJ2-2; cdr3_nt: TGTGCCAGTAGTACCTATGGGACAGCGAACACCGGGGAGCTGTTTTTT; cdr3_aa: CASSTYGTANTGELFF
v_call: TRBV11-3; d_call: TRBD1; clone_size: NA; j_call: TRBJ1-3; cdr3_nt: TGTGCCAGCAGCCAAACCCCTGGGACAGGGGCAAACACCATATATTTT; cdr3_aa: CASSQTPGTGANTIYF
v_call: TRBV19; d_call: TRBD2; clone_size: NA; j_call: TRBJ2-2; cdr3_nt: TGTGCCAGTACCCGACTAGCGGGGGCCCTCACCGGGGAGCTGTTTTTT; cdr3_aa: CASTRLAGALTGELFF
v_call: TRBV6-5; d_call: NA; clone_size: medium-sized; j_call: TRBJ2-1; cdr3_nt: TGTGCCAGCAGTAGGGATCCGGGGGAGTCGTTCTTC; cdr3_aa: CASSRDPGESFF
v_call: TRBV19; d_call: NA; clone_size: NA; j_call: TRBJ1-2; cdr3_nt: TGTGCCAGTAGGAGTAGCGGGGGCTACACCTTC; cdr3_aa: CASRSSGGYTF
v_call: TRBV18; d_call: TRBD1; clone_size: NA; j_call: TRBJ2-7; cdr3_nt: TGTGCCAGCTCATCCGGGACAGGCCCCGAGCAGTACTTC; cdr3_aa: CASSSGTGPEQYF
v_call: TRBV6-2/TRBV6-3; d_call: TRBD2; clone_size: NA; j_call: TRBJ2-3; cdr3_nt: TGTGCCAGCAGCGCCGGGACTAGCGGGGGGTTGGGAGATACGCAGTATTTT; cdr3_aa: CASSAGTSGGLGDTQYF
v_call: TRBV20-1; d_call: TRBD2; clone_size: few; j_call: TRBJ2-2; cdr3_nt: TGCAGTGTAGCGGGGGGTCTGAACACCGGGGAGCTGTTTTTT; cdr3_aa: CSVAGGLNTGELFF
v_call: TRBV28; d_call: NA; clone_size: NA; j_call: TRBJ2-1; cdr3_nt: TGTGCCAGCAGTTCTCCAATAGAGCAGTTCTTC; cdr3_aa: CASSSPIEQFF
v_call: TRBV4-1; d_call: NA; clone_size: few; j_call: TRBJ2-5; cdr3_nt: TGCGCCAGCAGCCAAGATTCCTTGTGGGAGACCCAGTACTTC; cdr3_aa: CASSQDSLWETQYF
v_call: TRBV6-1; d_call: NA; clone_size: medium-sized; j_call: TRBJ1-2; cdr3_nt: TGTGCCAGCAGTGAAGGGGGAGGATATGGCTACACCTTC; cdr3_aa: CASSEGGGYGYTF
v_call: TRBV19; d_call: NA; clone_size: medium-sized; j_call: TRBJ1-2; cdr3_nt: TGTGCCAGTAGTATAGGTGGATCCTATGGCTACACCTTC; cdr3_aa: CASSIGGSYGYTF
v_call: TRBV19; d_call: NA; clone_size: many; j_call: TRBJ1-4; cdr3_nt: TGTGCCAGTAGTACTTGGGGGAAGGAGAGGGTCACTAATGAAAAACTGTTTTTT; cdr3_aa: CASSTWGKERVTNEKLFF
v_call: TRBV20-1; d_call: NA; clone_size: NA; j_call: TRBJ1-2; cdr3_nt: TGCAGTGCTTGGCCCGGGGGGAGCTATGGCTACACCTTC; cdr3_aa: CSAWPGGSYGYTF
v_call: TRBV19; d_call: NA; clone_size: large; j_call: TRBJ2-7; cdr3_nt: TGTGCCCTCGCACCCCGGGGGTGCGACGAGCAGTACTTC; cdr3_aa: CALAPRGCDEQYF
v_call: TRBV27; d_call: TRBD1; clone_size: medium-sized; j_call: TRBJ2-7; cdr3_nt: TGTGCCAGTCTGGACAGGAGCTCCTACGAGCAGTACTTC; cdr3_aa: CASLDRSSYEQYF
v_call: TRBV5-1; d_call: NA; clone_size: NA; j_call: TRBJ1-4; cdr3_nt: TGCGCCAGCAGCTTGAGCGGGACCAAAAATGAAAAACTGTTTTTT; cdr3_aa: CASSLSGTKNEKLFF
v_call: TRBV10-3; d_call: TRBD1; clone_size: medium-sized; j_call: TRBJ2-1; cdr3_nt: TGTGCCATCAGTGAGAGGGGACAGTACAATGAGCAGTTCTTC; cdr3_aa: CAISERGQYNEQFF